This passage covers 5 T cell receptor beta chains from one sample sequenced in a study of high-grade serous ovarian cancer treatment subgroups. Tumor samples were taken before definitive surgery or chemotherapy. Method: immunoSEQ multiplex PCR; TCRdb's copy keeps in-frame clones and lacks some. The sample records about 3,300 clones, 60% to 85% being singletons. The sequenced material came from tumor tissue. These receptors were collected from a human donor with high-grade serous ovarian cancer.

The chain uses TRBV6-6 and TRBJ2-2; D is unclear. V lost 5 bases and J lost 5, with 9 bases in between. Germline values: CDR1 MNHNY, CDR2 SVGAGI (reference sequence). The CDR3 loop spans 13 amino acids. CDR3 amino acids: CASSVARTGELFF. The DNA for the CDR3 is TGTGCCAGCAGTGTTGCTCGGACCGGGGAGCTGTTTTTT.

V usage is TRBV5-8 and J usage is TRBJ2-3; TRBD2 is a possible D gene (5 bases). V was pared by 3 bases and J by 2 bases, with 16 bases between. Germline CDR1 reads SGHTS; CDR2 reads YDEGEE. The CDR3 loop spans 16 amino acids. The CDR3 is CASSYQTSTSTDTQYF. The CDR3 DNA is TGTGCCAGCAGCTACCAAACTAGTACCTCCACAGATACGCAGTATTTT.

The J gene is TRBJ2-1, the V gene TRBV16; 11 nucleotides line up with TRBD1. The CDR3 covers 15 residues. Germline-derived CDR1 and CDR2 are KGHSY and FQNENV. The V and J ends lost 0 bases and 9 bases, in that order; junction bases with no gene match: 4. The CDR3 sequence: CASSQSGQGVSEQFF. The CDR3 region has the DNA TGTGCCAGCAGCCAATCGGGACAGGGGGTGAGTGAGCAGTTCTTC.

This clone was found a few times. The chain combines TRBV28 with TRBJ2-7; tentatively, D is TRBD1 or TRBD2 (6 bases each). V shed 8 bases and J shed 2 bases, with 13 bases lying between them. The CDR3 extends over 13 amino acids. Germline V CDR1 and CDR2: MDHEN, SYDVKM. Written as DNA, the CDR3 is TGTGCCAGCGGACTACAGGGAACCTACGAGCAGTACTTC. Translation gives CASGLQGTYEQYF.

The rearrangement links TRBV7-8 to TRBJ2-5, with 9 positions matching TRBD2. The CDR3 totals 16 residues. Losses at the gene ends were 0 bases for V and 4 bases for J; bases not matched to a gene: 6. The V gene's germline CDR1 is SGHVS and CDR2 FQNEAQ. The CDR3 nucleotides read TGTGCCAGCAGCTTAGCGCATAGCGGGAGTCGAGAGACCCAGTACTTC. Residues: CASSLAHSGSRETQYF.